This T cell receptor (beta chain) appears in the sequencing data of a study of control samples from healthy donors and cancer patients. The CDR3 runs to 15 residues. Germline V gene lookup returns CDR1 SGDLS and CDR2 YYNGEE. With 4 bases removed from V and 7 bases from J, the gap between germline ends came to 15 bases. Produced via immunoSEQ multiplex PCR; TCRdb's table is partial and in-frame only. The sample gives approximately 150,000 clones, approximately 94% of which show up once; approximately 15% is in the top ten. This TCR derives from a man in his sixties with colorectal cancer. J is TRBJ1-6 and V is TRBV9, with TRBD1 as a possible D gene (5 bases). Material: PBMCs. The CDR3 region is CASSPPGLGNSPLHF. CDR3 nucleotide sequence: TGTGCCAGCAGCCCGCCGGGACTGGGGAATTCACCCCTCCACTTT.